Listed below are T cell receptor beta chains from one sample, sequenced in a study of T-cell memory formation after mild COVID-19. One entry per CDR3 protein, called by TCRdb with MiXCR from the 5' RACE reads. The sample lists about 250,000 distinct CDR3 sequences; approximately 15% were seen once. The sequenced material came from PBMCs or a T cell subset sorted from them (not recorded which). These receptors were taken from an adult woman who had mild COVID-19 (a few samples of this study predate the infection). Cell type and time point are not known. Each CDR3 is given with its conserved first and last residue. D genes are given only for firm matches. Clone sizes are given selectively: once, few, many, or a class where the clone is expanded.

j_call | d_call | v_call | clone_size | cdr3_aa | cdr3_nt
TRBJ1-1 | NA | TRBV9 | NA | CASSVVSGTNTEAFF | TGTGCCAGCAGCGTAGTTTCAGGGACGAACACTGAAGCTTTCTTT
TRBJ1-2 | NA | TRBV5-1 | NA | CASSLGTAGPGGYTF | TGCGCCAGCAGCTTGGGCACAGCCGGACCCGGTGGCTACACCTTC
TRBJ2-7 | TRBD2 | TRBV9 | few | CASSVAPGLAGGHEQYF | TGTGCCAGCAGCGTAGCCCCGGGACTAGCAGGAGGACACGAGCAGTACTTC
TRBJ2-2 | TRBD1 | TRBV5-1 | NA | CASSSDRVTGELFF | TGCGCCAGCAGCTCGGACAGGGTCACCGGGGAGCTGTTTTTT
TRBJ2-1 | NA | TRBV18 | NA | CASSPPRGSYNEQFF | TGTGCCAGCTCACCACCCCGGGGCTCCTACAATGAGCAGTTCTTC
TRBJ1-1 | NA | TRBV20-1 | few | CSARQRYTGRLMNTEAFF | TGCAGTGCTAGGCAACGGTATACAGGGCGGTTAATGAACACTGAAGCTTTCTTT
TRBJ1-3 | TRBD1 | TRBV3-1 | few | CASSQDWTGRPGNTIYF | TGTGCCAGCAGCCAAGATTGGACAGGGAGGCCTGGAAACACCATATATTTT
TRBJ1-1 | NA | TRBV7-9 | NA | CASSLVLSVGTEAFF | TGTGCCAGCAGCTTAGTCCTTAGCGTTGGAACTGAAGCTTTCTTT
TRBJ2-7 | TRBD1 | TRBV10-3 | many | CAISGGQGSNYEQYF | TGTGCCATCAGTGGTGGACAGGGCTCGAACTACGAGCAGTACTTC
TRBJ2-7 | NA | TRBV18 | NA | CASSPIMTGSAYEQYF | TGTGCCAGCTCACCAATAATGACAGGTTCTGCCTACGAGCAGTACTTC